These T cell receptor beta chains were read from a single sample in a study of OX40 agonist ivuxolimab in advanced cancers. Some clones are missing from TCRdb's copy, which holds only in-frame ones; the method was immunoSEQ multiplex PCR. This sample has around 79,000 clones, with about 92% found just once. The sequencing here drew on CD4+ or CD8+ T cells sorted from blood, taken in a trial of the OX40 agonist ivuxolimab. These receptors were taken from an adult with an advanced solid tumor such as melanoma, head and neck, liver or kidney cancer. Both conserved end residues are part of each CDR3. Each record gives: V gene, D gene, clone size, J gene, CDR3 protein, CDR3 DNA. D genes are given only for firm matches. Clone size, where shown, is once, few, many, or a class for clones that have expanded.

TRBV4-2	TRBD1	.	TRBJ1-4	CASSQDEAGGENEKLFF	TGTGCCAGCAGCCAAGACGAGGCAGGGGGGGAAAATGAAAAACTGTTTTTT
TRBV6-1	TRBD2	.	TRBJ2-7	CASSEWAPRVGLAEAYEQYF	TGTGCCAGCAGTGAATGGGCTCCCCGAGTGGGACTAGCGGAAGCCTACGAGCAGTACTTC
TRBV27	TRBD2	.	TRBJ2-7	CASSFTGGNYEQYF	TGTGCCAGCAGTTTCACGGGGGGGAACTACGAGCAGTACTTC
TRBV9	TRBD2	.	TRBJ2-7	CASSSWTSGINEQYF	TGTGCCAGCAGCTCTTGGACTAGCGGGATCAACGAGCAGTACTTC
TRBV10-3	TRBD1	.	TRBJ2-7	CAIRSGGGYEQYF	TGTGCCATCAGATCAGGGGGTGGCTACGAGCAGTACTTC
TRBV7-9	.	.	TRBJ1-5	CASSPRTDSNQPQHF	TGTGCCAGCAGCCCTAGGACGGATAGCAATCAGCCCCAGCATTTT
TRBV19	.	.	TRBJ1-4	CATWLGEKLFF	TGTGCCACCTGGTTAGGAGAAAAACTGTTTTTT
TRBV4-3	.	.	TRBJ1-6	CASSQDWVAENSPLHF	TGCGCCAGCAGCCAAGACTGGGTAGCTGAGAATTCACCCCTCCACTTT
TRBV4-2	.	.	TRBJ1-1	CASSQYDGFGDTEAFF	TGTGCCAGCAGCCAATACGATGGGTTTGGAGACACTGAAGCTTTCTTT
TRBV7-6	TRBD2	.	TRBJ2-3	CASSLSRGADSTDTQYF	TGTGCCAGCAGCCTCTCGCGGGGGGCGGATAGCACAGATACGCAGTATTTT
TRBV28	.	.	TRBJ1-1	CASSFRVGGAEAFF	TGTGCCAGCAGTTTTCGGGTGGGGGGCGCGGAAGCTTTCTTT
TRBV19	TRBD1	.	TRBJ1-5	CASSSPDRGNQPQHF	TGTGCCAGTAGTTCACCCGACAGGGGCAATCAGCCCCAGCATTTT
TRBV4-2	.	few	TRBJ1-1	CASSQEAGVATEAFF	TGTGCCAGCAGCCAAGAAGCCGGGGTGGCCACTGAAGCTTTCTTT
TRBV10-3	TRBD1	.	TRBJ1-1	CAITTGTEVSEAFF	TGTGCCATCACTACCGGGACAGAGGTGTCTGAAGCTTTCTTT
TRBV19	.	.	TRBJ2-7	CASSPGGYEQYF	TGTGCCAGTAGCCCCGGCGGGTACGAGCAGTACTTC
TRBV9	.	.	TRBJ1-2	CASSAGARGYTF	TGTGCCAGCTCTGCTGGGGCGCGGGGCTACACCTTC
TRBV6-5	.	.	TRBJ2-7	CASSFRAESYEQYF	TGTGCCAGCAGTTTCCGGGCCGAGTCTTACGAGCAGTACTTC
TRBV13	TRBD2	.	TRBJ2-3	CASSFGGGADTQYF	TGTGCCAGCAGCTTCGGCGGGGGGGCAGATACGCAGTATTTT
TRBV5-3	.	.	TRBJ2-7	CARSLCSTYEQYF	TGTGCCAGAAGCTTGTGCAGTACCTACGAGCAGTACTTC
TRBV6-5	TRBD1	.	TRBJ1-2	CASSYTGDGYTF	TGTGCCAGCAGTTACACAGGGGATGGCTACACCTTC
TRBV6-5	TRBD1	.	TRBJ1-1	CASRTGPFTNTEAFF	TGTGCCAGCAGGACAGGGCCCTTTACTAACACTGAAGCTTTCTTT
TRBV9	TRBD2	.	TRBJ2-1	CASSVALAGGPGNEQFF	TGTGCCAGCAGCGTAGCTTTGGCGGGGGGGCCAGGCAATGAGCAGTTCTTC
TRBV7-7	TRBD1	.	TRBJ2-5	CASSVRDRGFFETQYF	TGTGCCAGCAGCGTCCGGGACAGAGGATTTTTCGAGACCCAGTACTTC
TRBV27	.	few	TRBJ2-2	CASSWVDTGELFF	TGTGCCAGCAGTTGGGTCGACACCGGGGAGCTGTTTTTT
TRBV27	TRBD1	.	TRBJ2-1	CASSWTGLYNEQFF	TGTGCCAGCAGCTGGACAGGCCTATACAATGAGCAGTTCTTC
TRBV7-8	.	.	TRBJ1-5	CASSVQGLSNQPQHF	TGTGCCAGCAGCGTACAGGGTCTTAGCAATCAGCCCCAGCATTTT
TRBV5-1	TRBD1	.	TRBJ2-7	CASSLGTGPYEQYF	TGCGCCAGCAGCTTGGGGACAGGGCCCTACGAGCAGTACTTC
TRBV7-2	.	.	TRBJ2-7	CASSSVRTGSYEQYF	TGTGCCAGCAGCTCCGTAAGGACTGGCTCCTACGAGCAGTACTTC
TRBV6-6	TRBD1	.	TRBJ1-4	CASSQGDRAGEKLFF	TGTGCCAGCAGCCAAGGAGACAGGGCGGGTGAAAAACTGTTTTTT
TRBV5-1	TRBD2	.	TRBJ2-5	CASSLGTSTVGTQYF	TGCGCCAGCAGCTTGGGGACTAGCACGGTGGGGACCCAGTACTTC
TRBV5-4	TRBD2	.	TRBJ2-2	CASSLTAGGKTGELFF	TGTGCCAGCAGCTTGACAGCGGGGGGTAAAACCGGGGAGCTGTTTTTT
TRBV9	.	.	TRBJ1-3	CASSPQREGIGNTIYF	TGTGCCAGCAGCCCACAAAGGGAGGGAATTGGAAACACCATATATTTT
TRBV5-1	.	.	TRBJ1-1	CASTIGAEAFF	TGCGCCAGTACTATTGGCGCTGAAGCTTTCTTT
TRBV27	.	.	TRBJ2-7	CASSLGVNYEQYF	TGTGCCAGCAGTTTAGGGGTCAACTACGAGCAGTACTTC
TRBV7-3	.	.	TRBJ2-2	CASSETGELFF	TGTGCCAGCAGCGAGACCGGGGAGCTGTTTTTT
TRBV4-1	.	.	TRBJ2-1	CASSQVTGTENNEQFF	TGCGCCAGCAGCCAAGTTACCGGGACGGAAAACAATGAGCAGTTCTTC